This is a list of T cell receptor beta chains from one sample in a study of T cell responses to AZD1222 COVID-19 vaccine. Here immunoSEQ multiplex PCR was the method, and the copy in TCRdb shows in-frame clones only, minus some. The data hold fewer than 120,000 clones, with around 80% observed a single time. The specimen comprised peripheral blood, sampled on day 0 of AZD1222 vaccination. The receptor source for this set is an adult in good health. Both conserved end residues are part of each CDR3. A D gene is named only where the DNA matches it firmly. Clone size is shown for a subset of rows, as once, few, many or a class of expanded clone.

cdr3_length,v_call,j_call,d_call,clone_size,cdr3_nt,cdr3_aa
12,TRBV5-6,TRBJ1-2,NA,NA,TGTGCCAGCAGTGGGGGTAACTATGGCTACACCTTC,CASSGGNYGYTF
19,TRBV5-1,TRBJ2-1,TRBD2,few,TGCGCCAGCAGCTTGTCTGGTCGGCCTAGCGGGCGAGGGTCCAATGAGCAGTTCTTC,CASSLSGRPSGRGSNEQFF
14,TRBV9,TRBJ1-5,TRBD1,NA,TGTGCCAGCAGCGTTGGACAGGGAATAGGGCCCCAGCATTTT,CASSVGQGIGPQHF
15,TRBV4-3,TRBJ2-1,TRBD2,few,TGCGCCAGCAGCCCTAGCGGGAGGGCCAAAAATGAGCAGTTCTTC,CASSPSGRAKNEQFF
17,TRBV19,TRBJ1-2,NA,NA,TGTGCCAGTAGTATAGATCGAGGGGGACGAACTAACTATGGCTACACCTTC,CASSIDRGGRTNYGYTF
14,TRBV30,TRBJ1-4,NA,NA,TGTGCCTGGAGTCCGGACAGCGAGCGTGAAAAACTGTTTTTT,CAWSPDSEREKLFF
15,TRBV7-3,TRBJ2-7,NA,once,TGTGCCAGCAGCTTATTTTTTGGTACCCCCTACGAGCAGTACTTC,CASSLFFGTPYEQYF
15,TRBV6-5,TRBJ2-3,NA,NA,TGTGCCAGCAGTTACTCGGGGGGTAGCACAGATACGCAGTATTTT,CASSYSGGSTDTQYF
15,TRBV5-1,TRBJ1-4,NA,NA,TGCGCCAGCAGCTTGGCCCAAGGACAGAATGAAAAACTGTTTTTT,CASSLAQGQNEKLFF
13,TRBV7-2,TRBJ1-2,NA,NA,TGTGCCAGCAGCTTAGATGGGGACTCTGGCTACACCTTC,CASSLDGDSGYTF
15,TRBV2,TRBJ1-1,NA,NA,TGTGCCAGCAGTGAAGGGGGTTGGGTTAACACTGAAGCTTTCTTT,CASSEGGWVNTEAFF
12,TRBV28,TRBJ2-7,NA,NA,TGTGCCAGCAGGTCTCGTGGGCGCGAGCAGTACTTC,CASRSRGREQYF
15,TRBV4-3,TRBJ2-7,NA,NA,TGCGCCAGCAGCCAAGATCAGAGGGGGAATGGGGGACAGTACTTC,CASSQDQRGNGGQYF
14,TRBV2,TRBJ2-7,TRBD2,NA,TGTGCCAGCAGGAAGGGACTAGCGGTTTACGAGCAGTACTTC,CASRKGLAVYEQYF
14,TRBV7-9,TRBJ1-1,TRBD1,NA,TGTGCCAGCAGCTTAGGACAGGGTTCCACTGAAGCTTTCTTT,CASSLGQGSTEAFF
15,TRBV7-9,TRBJ2-3,NA,few,TGTGCCAGCAGCTCCCCCCGGGGGGCTAAAGATACGCAGTATTTT,CASSSPRGAKDTQYF
12,TRBV28,TRBJ2-5,NA,NA,TGTGCCAGCAGAACCGGGGGAGAGACCCAGTACTTC,CASRTGGETQYF
16,TRBV7-8,TRBJ2-2,TRBD2,NA,TGTGCCAGCAGCTTAAAGCGGGGGACGAACACCGGGGAGCTGTTTTTT,CASSLKRGTNTGELFF
15,TRBV14,TRBJ1-5,NA,NA,TGTGCCAGCAGCCAAGGCCAGGGGAGCAATCAGCCCCAGCATTTT,CASSQGQGSNQPQHF
15,TRBV6-1,TRBJ2-1,TRBD1,few,TGTGCCAGCAGTGACGGGACAGGGAGGCGTAATGAGCAGTTCTTC,CASSDGTGRRNEQFF
11,TRBV7-2,TRBJ2-5,NA,NA,TGTGCCAGCAGCCTCACCGAGACCCAGTACTTC,CASSLTETQYF
14,TRBV10-2,TRBJ2-3,NA,NA,TGCGCCAGCAGCAGGGTGGCTAGCACAGATACGCAGTATTTT,CASSRVASTDTQYF
16,TRBV9,TRBJ2-1,TRBD2,NA,TGTGCCAGCAGCGTGTCGGCGGGGGGGCTCTACAATGAGCAGTTCTTC,CASSVSAGGLYNEQFF
16,TRBV24-1,TRBJ2-5,NA,NA,TGTGCCACCAGTGAGGGTAGTGTTTGGAGGCTTGAGACCCAGTACTTC,CATSEGSVWRLETQYF
14,TRBV5-4,TRBJ2-5,TRBD1,few,TGTGCCAGCAGTCCGACAGGGGGCGGAGAGACCCAGTACTTC,CASSPTGGGETQYF
15,TRBV28,TRBJ2-2,NA,NA,TGTGCCAGCAGTTCCCATCCTTCGAACACCGGGGAGCTGTTTTTT,CASSSHPSNTGELFF
15,TRBV5-1,TRBJ1-6,NA,NA,TGCGCCAGCAGTCCTGCCGGACAGAGGAATTCACCCCTCCACTTT,CASSPAGQRNSPLHF
15,TRBV25-1,TRBJ2-5,TRBD2,NA,TGTGCCAGCAGCTCACGGGGGGGCAGGGCTGAGACCCAGTACTTC,CASSSRGGRAETQYF
15,TRBV9,TRBJ1-2,NA,NA,TGTGCCAGCAGCGCAGATCCAGGGACTGGCTATGGCTACACCTTC,CASSADPGTGYGYTF
15,TRBV25-1,TRBJ1-2,NA,NA,TGTGCCAGCAGTGAATATGTAGCAGGAAACTATGGCTACACCTTC,CASSEYVAGNYGYTF
13,TRBV6-5,TRBJ1-4,NA,NA,TGTGCCAGCGGGGAGACAGGAAGGGAAAAACTGTTTTTT,CASGETGREKLFF
13,TRBV6-6,TRBJ2-7,NA,NA,TGTGCCAGCAGCCTCGGGAACTCCTACGAGCAGTACTTC,CASSLGNSYEQYF
13,TRBV4-3,TRBJ1-2,NA,NA,TGCGCCAGCAGTGGGACGGCAGGCGGTGGCTACACCTTC,CASSGTAGGGYTF
16,TRBV15,TRBJ1-3,NA,NA,TGTGCCACCAGCAGAGCCACCAGGCAGGCCCCTGGCACCATATATTTT,CATSRATRQAPGTIYF
12,TRBV7-2,TRBJ2-5,NA,NA,TGTGCCAGCAGCCCCACCCGCGAGACCCAGTACTTC,CASSPTRETQYF
11,TRBV20-1,TRBJ2-5,TRBD1,few,TGCAGTGCAACGCTAAGACAGGGTCTGTACTTC,CSATLRQGLYF
16,TRBV2,TRBJ2-5,NA,NA,TGTGCCAGCACACGAGGGGGGAGAACGGTTTTAGAGACCCAGTACTTC,CASTRGGRTVLETQYF
14,TRBV20-1,TRBJ2-3,TRBD2,NA,TGCAGTGCTAGTCGGCGGGAGTGGGCAGATACGCAGTATTTT,CSASRREWADTQYF
12,TRBV6-2/TRBV6-3,TRBJ1-2,NA,NA,TGTGCCAGCAGCCAGCCACGGTATGGCTACACCTTC,CASSQPRYGYTF
19,TRBV23-1,TRBJ2-2,TRBD2,NA,TGCGCCAGCAGCGAAAGGACTAGCGGAGCGCTTAGGAACACCGGGGAGCTGTTTTTT,CASSERTSGALRNTGELFF
15,TRBV19,TRBJ2-2,NA,NA,TGTGCCAGTAGTATGTGGGCGGCGAACACCGGGGAGCTGTTTTTT,CASSMWAANTGELFF
19,TRBV27,TRBJ2-1,TRBD1,NA,TGTGCCAGCAGTTTAGGTAGCAGGGGGTCGGGACAGGGGCGGCGTTTACAGTTCTTC,CASSLGSRGSGQGRRLQFF
15,TRBV30,TRBJ1-6,TRBD1,few,TGTGCCTGGAGTCTCATGGGACAGTTTAATTCACCCCTCCACTTT,CAWSLMGQFNSPLHF
15,TRBV5-4,TRBJ2-7,TRBD1,NA,TGTGCCAGCAGTTCCGGGACAGGGATTTTTTACGAGCAGTACTTC,CASSSGTGIFYEQYF
15,TRBV6-2/TRBV6-3,TRBJ2-2,NA,NA,TGTGCCAGCAGCCTAAACAGGGTGAGGACCGGGGAGCTGTTTTTT,CASSLNRVRTGELFF
15,TRBV5-4,TRBJ1-3,NA,NA,TGTGCCAGCAGCGCAGACCCCACCGCTGGAAACACCATATATTTT,CASSADPTAGNTIYF
16,TRBV6-5,TRBJ1-5,NA,NA,TGTGCCAGCAGTTATAGTCCGGGGGCGGGTAATCAGCCCCAGCATTTT,CASSYSPGAGNQPQHF